Listed below are T cell receptor beta chains from one sample, sequenced in a study of shared clonotypes between healthy human individuals. The protocol was immunoSEQ multiplex PCR, while the TCRdb copy is restricted to in-frame clones and leaves out a portion. The sample records roughly 2 million clones, around 95% being singletons. Sequencing was performed on naive CD4+ T cells sorted from blood. The receptors were gathered from a man younger than 35 in good health. Both conserved end residues are part of each CDR3. The order of the fields is J gene, CDR3 length, D gene, V gene, clone size, CDR3 protein, CDR3 DNA. The D gene is left open where the match is weak. Size is stated for part of the rows, as once, few or many counts, or as a class when the clone is expanded.

j_gene: TRBJ2-7; len: 14; d_gene: -; v_gene: TRBV5-1; abundance: -; CDR3aa: CASSFFQGEYEQYF; CDR3nt: TGCGCCAGCAGCTTTTTTCAGGGAGAATACGAGCAGTACTTC
j_gene: TRBJ2-5; len: 13; d_gene: -; v_gene: TRBV2; abundance: -; CDR3aa: CASSGGNQETQYF; CDR3nt: TGTGCCAGCAGTGGAGGAAACCAAGAGACCCAGTACTTC
j_gene: TRBJ2-4; len: 20; d_gene: TRBD2; v_gene: TRBV2; abundance: -; CDR3aa: CASSEASGTSGKPAKNIQYF; CDR3nt: TGTGCCAGCAGTGAAGCCTCCGGGACTAGCGGTAAACCAGCCAAAAACATTCAGTACTTC
j_gene: TRBJ2-7; len: 13; d_gene: -; v_gene: TRBV14; abundance: -; CDR3aa: CASSQERNGPAGF; CDR3nt: TGTGCCAGCAGCCAAGAGCGGAATGGACCAGCAGGGTTC
j_gene: TRBJ1-5; len: 14; d_gene: -; v_gene: TRBV10-2; abundance: -; CDR3aa: CASSEGGGNQPQHF; CDR3nt: TGCGCCAGCAGTGAAGGAGGAGGCAATCAGCCCCAGCATTTT
j_gene: TRBJ2-5; len: 15; d_gene: -; v_gene: TRBV7-8; abundance: -; CDR3aa: CASSLDGRRRGTQYF; CDR3nt: TGTGCCAGCAGCTTAGACGGACGTCGAAGAGGGACCCAGTACTTC
j_gene: TRBJ1-1; len: 18; d_gene: TRBD1; v_gene: TRBV23-1; abundance: few; CDR3aa: CASSLTGTAGFMNTEALF; CDR3nt: TGCGCCAGCAGCCTGACGGGGACAGCCGGATTCATGAACACTGAAGCTCTCTTT
j_gene: TRBJ2-7; len: 15; d_gene: -; v_gene: TRBV5-1; abundance: -; CDR3aa: CASSLEGLPAYEQYF; CDR3nt: TGCGCCAGCAGCTTGGAAGGGCTACCCGCCTACGAGCAGTACTTC
j_gene: TRBJ2-5; len: 13; d_gene: TRBD1; v_gene: TRBV9; abundance: -; CDR3aa: CASSGQGPETQYF; CDR3nt: TGTGCCAGCAGCGGACAGGGGCCAGAGACCCAGTACTTC
j_gene: TRBJ2-2; len: 14; d_gene: -; v_gene: TRBV11-3; abundance: -; CDR3aa: CASSLDRWAGELFF; CDR3nt: TGTGCCAGCAGCTTAGATCGCTGGGCCGGGGAGCTGTTTTTT
j_gene: TRBJ1-4; len: 14; d_gene: -; v_gene: TRBV6-1; abundance: -; CDR3aa: CASSDWGADEKLFF; CDR3nt: TGTGCCAGCAGTGATTGGGGGGCGGATGAAAAACTGTTTTTT
j_gene: TRBJ2-6; len: 14; d_gene: -; v_gene: TRBV6-5; abundance: -; CDR3aa: CASGPLSGANVLTF; CDR3nt: TGTGCCAGCGGCCCTCTCTCTGGGGCCAACGTCCTGACTTTC
j_gene: TRBJ2-7; len: 15; d_gene: -; v_gene: TRBV6-6; abundance: -; CDR3aa: CASSYRRYRAYEQYF; CDR3nt: TGTGCCAGCAGTTACCGTCGTTACAGGGCCTACGAGCAGTACTTC
j_gene: TRBJ1-2; len: 12; d_gene: TRBD1; v_gene: TRBV2; abundance: few; CDR3aa: CASSGQGYGYTF; CDR3nt: TGTGCCAGCAGTGGACAGGGGTATGGCTACACCTTC
j_gene: TRBJ1-6; len: 12; d_gene: -; v_gene: TRBV5-1; abundance: many; CDR3aa: CASSLDNSPLHF; CDR3nt: TGCGCCAGCAGCTTGGATAATTCACCCCTCCACTTT
j_gene: TRBJ1-2; len: 11; d_gene: -; v_gene: TRBV6-1; abundance: -; CDR3aa: CASSNDGGYTF; CDR3nt: TGTGCCAGCAGCAACGACGGGGGCTACACCTTC
j_gene: TRBJ1-4; len: 13; d_gene: -; v_gene: TRBV10-2; abundance: -; CDR3aa: CASSDVSRGQLFF; CDR3nt: TGCGCCAGCAGTGATGTTTCCAGGGGCCAACTGTTTTTT
j_gene: TRBJ1-2; len: 15; d_gene: TRBD1; v_gene: TRBV6-1; abundance: -; CDR3aa: CASSDVGTGGYGYTF; CDR3nt: TGTGCCAGCAGTGATGTGGGGACAGGCGGATATGGCTACACCTTC
j_gene: TRBJ2-3; len: 10; d_gene: -; v_gene: TRBV29-1; abundance: -; CDR3aa: CSTHTDTQYF; CDR3nt: TGCAGCACCCACACAGATACGCAGTATTTT
j_gene: TRBJ2-2; len: 14; d_gene: -; v_gene: TRBV6-1; abundance: -; CDR3aa: CASSAGPNTGELFF; CDR3nt: TGTGCCAGCAGTGCCGGGCCGAACACCGGGGAGCTGTTTTTT
j_gene: TRBJ2-1; len: 15; d_gene: -; v_gene: TRBV5-4; abundance: -; CDR3aa: CASSLAPARGREQFF; CDR3nt: TGTGCCAGCAGCTTGGCCCCGGCTAGAGGTCGTGAGCAGTTCTTC
j_gene: TRBJ1-3; len: 13; d_gene: -; v_gene: TRBV11-2; abundance: -; CDR3aa: CASSWPSGNTIYF; CDR3nt: TGTGCCAGCAGCTGGCCATCTGGAAACACCATATATTTT
j_gene: TRBJ2-4; len: 13; d_gene: -; v_gene: TRBV19; abundance: -; CDR3aa: CASSIDRGDIQYF; CDR3nt: TGTGCCAGTAGTATAGATCGAGGGGACATTCAGTACTTC
j_gene: TRBJ1-2; len: 15; d_gene: -; v_gene: TRBV6-6; abundance: -; CDR3aa: CASSYGQGLEYGYTF; CDR3nt: TGTGCCAGCAGTTACGGGCAGGGGCTTGAGTATGGCTACACCTTC
j_gene: TRBJ2-7; len: 9; d_gene: -; v_gene: TRBV21-1; abundance: once; CDR3aa: CASRGSGLF; CDR3nt: TGTGCCAGCAGAGGTTCTGGACTCTTC
j_gene: TRBJ2-2; len: 16; d_gene: TRBD2; v_gene: TRBV30; abundance: -; CDR3aa: CACLPRGGENTGELFF; CDR3nt: TGTGCCTGCCTTCCCCGGGGGGGGGAGAACACCGGGGAGCTGTTTTTT
j_gene: TRBJ2-5; len: 15; d_gene: -; v_gene: TRBV5-6; abundance: -; CDR3aa: CASSLDRGVKETQYF; CDR3nt: TGTGCCAGCAGCTTGGATAGGGGGGTAAAGGAGACCCAGTACTTC
j_gene: TRBJ2-7; len: 12; d_gene: -; v_gene: TRBV6-1; abundance: -; CDR3aa: CASSAHSYEQYF; CDR3nt: TGTGCCAGCAGTGCACACTCCTACGAGCAGTACTTC
j_gene: TRBJ2-7; len: 14; d_gene: -; v_gene: TRBV6-8; abundance: -; CDR3aa: CASSPSGVRNEQYF; CDR3nt: TGTGCCAGCAGTCCCTCGGGGGTCAGGAACGAGCAGTACTTC
j_gene: TRBJ2-5; len: 16; d_gene: TRBD2; v_gene: TRBV9; abundance: -; CDR3aa: CASSAAGRGGEETQYF; CDR3nt: TGTGCCAGCAGCGCCGCGGGGCGGGGGGGCGAAGAGACCCAGTACTTC
j_gene: TRBJ1-6; len: 16; d_gene: -; v_gene: TRBV14; abundance: -; CDR3aa: CASSQATPGANSPLHF; CDR3nt: TGTGCCAGCAGCCAAGCTACGCCAGGCGCCAATTCACCCCTCCACTTT
j_gene: TRBJ2-7; len: 15; d_gene: TRBD1; v_gene: TRBV6-1; abundance: -; CDR3aa: CASSGGRGRYYEQYF; CDR3nt: TGTGCCAGCAGTGGGGGCAGGGGGAGATATTACGAGCAGTACTTC
j_gene: TRBJ2-2; len: 16; d_gene: -; v_gene: TRBV9; abundance: once; CDR3aa: CASSVGGNANTGELFF; CDR3nt: TGTGCCAGCAGCGTAGGGGGGAATGCGAACACCGGGGAGCTGTTTTTT
j_gene: TRBJ1-2; len: 15; d_gene: -; v_gene: TRBV7-2; abundance: -; CDR3aa: CASSLPAEIYYGYTF; CDR3nt: TGTGCCAGCAGCTTACCGGCGGAGATATACTATGGCTACACCTTC
j_gene: TRBJ2-5; len: 13; d_gene: -; v_gene: TRBV2; abundance: -; CDR3aa: CASSARQGETQYF; CDR3nt: TGTGCCAGCAGTGCTCGCCAGGGGGAGACCCAGTACTTC
j_gene: TRBJ1-4; len: 14; d_gene: -; v_gene: TRBV18; abundance: -; CDR3aa: CASSPGVPNEKLFF; CDR3nt: TGTGCCAGCTCACCAGGGGTTCCTAATGAAAAACTGTTTTTT
j_gene: TRBJ2-1; len: 17; d_gene: TRBD2; v_gene: TRBV18; abundance: once; CDR3aa: CASSDRLAGLVYNEQFF; CDR3nt: TGTGCCAGCTCAGACAGACTAGCGGGATTGGTCTACAATGAGCAGTTCTTC
j_gene: TRBJ1-5; len: 16; d_gene: -; v_gene: TRBV6-4; abundance: -; CDR3aa: CAENFQPTARNQPQHF; CDR3nt: TGTGCCGAGAATTTTCAACCGACAGCACGCAATCAGCCCCAGCATTTT
j_gene: TRBJ1-5; len: 15; d_gene: TRBD1; v_gene: TRBV6-5; abundance: -; CDR3aa: CASRITGASNQPQHF; CDR3nt: TGTGCCAGCAGAATTACAGGGGCTAGCAATCAGCCCCAGCATTTT
j_gene: TRBJ2-5; len: 15; d_gene: TRBD2; v_gene: TRBV2; abundance: -; CDR3aa: CASSETGGPWETQYF; CDR3nt: TGTGCCAGCAGTGAAACGGGAGGGCCTTGGGAGACCCAGTACTTC
j_gene: TRBJ1-4; len: 15; d_gene: -; v_gene: TRBV7-9; abundance: -; CDR3aa: CASSGNLRLDEKLFF; CDR3nt: TGTGCCAGCAGCGGGAACCTAAGGCTAGATGAAAAACTGTTTTTT
j_gene: TRBJ2-7; len: 16; d_gene: -; v_gene: TRBV18; abundance: once; CDR3aa: CASSQKNQAISYEQYF; CDR3nt: TGTGCCAGCTCACAAAAAAATCAGGCTATCTCCTACGAGCAGTACTTC
j_gene: TRBJ2-2; len: 15; d_gene: -; v_gene: TRBV7-9; abundance: -; CDR3aa: CASSLAGANTGELFF; CDR3nt: TGTGCCAGCAGCTTAGCAGGGGCGAACACCGGGGAGCTGTTTTTT
j_gene: TRBJ2-7; len: 16; d_gene: TRBD2; v_gene: TRBV5-1; abundance: -; CDR3aa: CASSPTSGSAPYEQYF; CDR3nt: TGCGCCAGCAGCCCTACTAGCGGGAGTGCCCCCTACGAGCAGTACTTC
j_gene: TRBJ2-6; len: 14; d_gene: TRBD2; v_gene: TRBV2; abundance: -; CDR3aa: CARKRDSGANVLTF; CDR3nt: TGTGCCCGCAAGCGGGACTCTGGGGCCAACGTCCTGACTTTC
j_gene: TRBJ1-1; len: 15; d_gene: TRBD1; v_gene: TRBV5-1; abundance: -; CDR3aa: CASSSSGTVNTEAFF; CDR3nt: TGCGCCAGCTCCTCATCCGGGACAGTGAACACTGAAGCTTTCTTT
j_gene: TRBJ2-7; len: 14; d_gene: -; v_gene: TRBV18; abundance: -; CDR3aa: CASSPPSGSYEQYF; CDR3nt: TGTGCCAGCTCACCACCATCGGGGTCCTACGAGCAGTACTTC
j_gene: TRBJ1-5; len: 13; d_gene: -; v_gene: TRBV27; abundance: few; CDR3aa: CASSLSPNQPQHF; CDR3nt: TGTGCCAGCAGTTTATCCCCCAATCAGCCCCAGCATTTT
j_gene: TRBJ2-7; len: 13; d_gene: -; v_gene: TRBV30; abundance: -; CDR3aa: CAWVTGDSYEQYF; CDR3nt: TGTGCCTGGGTCACGGGGGACTCCTACGAGCAGTACTTC
j_gene: TRBJ2-2; len: 17; d_gene: TRBD2; v_gene: TRBV5-6; abundance: -; CDR3aa: CASSPGTRRWNTGELFF; CDR3nt: TGTGCCAGCAGCCCCGGGACTAGGAGGTGGAACACCGGGGAGCTGTTTTTT
j_gene: TRBJ1-1; len: 13; d_gene: -; v_gene: TRBV15; abundance: few; CDR3aa: CATSRDGNTEAFF; CDR3nt: TGTGCCACCAGCAGAGACGGGAACACTGAAGCTTTCTTT
j_gene: TRBJ2-5; len: 15; d_gene: TRBD2; v_gene: TRBV7-9; abundance: -; CDR3aa: CASRISGRSEETQYF; CDR3nt: TGTGCCAGCAGAATTAGCGGGAGGTCCGAAGAGACCCAGTACTTC
j_gene: TRBJ1-6; len: 15; d_gene: -; v_gene: TRBV4-3; abundance: -; CDR3aa: CASSQDQLYNSPLHF; CDR3nt: TGCGCCAGCAGCCAAGATCAGCTTTATAATTCACCCCTCCACTTT